Detailed here is one T cell receptor (beta chain). V gave up 3 bases and J gave up 0 bases, with 15 bases separating them. The CDR3 spans 16 residues. Germline assignment: CDR1 SGHDN and CDR2 FVKESK. This entry comes from a study of blood T cell repertoires in COVID-19. Study summary: The United States, Italy and Spain provided the acute and convalescent COVID-19 samples. From T cells, B-cell-depleted T cells, or PBMCs came the material, which was cDNA or gDNA.

Clones were read by immunoSEQ multiplex PCR, and TCRdb kept only the in-frame ones, dropping some. This table has roughly 57,000 clones, about nine tenths appearing once. This receptor was identified in a man older than 75 with acute or convalescent COVID-19. Sequencing input: peripheral blood. The chain uses TRBV14 and TRBJ2-7; a weak D match, TRBD1 (6 bases). DNA for the CDR3: TGTGCCAGCAGCCATGTCAGGGGCCTTAGCTCCTACGAGCAGTACTTC. Translating it yields CASSHVRGLSSYEQYF.